Listed below are T cell receptor beta chains from one sample, sequenced in a study of T cell responses to AZD1222 COVID-19 vaccine. Only in-frame clones appear in the TCRdb table, and some are missing; sequencing was by immunoSEQ multiplex PCR. The sample yields around 170,000 clones, around 90% seen once. Sequenced here: peripheral blood, sampled 28 days after the second AZD1222 dose. Every receptor here comes from an adult who received the AZD1222 COVID-19 vaccine. The conserved cysteine and the conserved F or W are not part of the CDR3 here. Clone size is stated in some rows and not others, as once, few, many or a class when expanded.

TRBV29-1,TRBJ2-6,once,SVEVTGTGFRGANVLT
TRBV6-5,TRBJ1-1,NA,ASSYRSLNTEAF
TRBV10-3,TRBJ2-2,NA,AASHPGLGTGELF
TRBV10-3,TRBJ1-2,NA,AISESEGTGYGYT
TRBV2,TRBJ2-7,NA,ASSEGGSGEQY
TRBV5-4,TRBJ2-7,NA,ASSLRQSSYEQY
TRBV4-2,TRBJ2-7,NA,ASSQDLTKNDYEQY
TRBV7-3,TRBJ2-1,NA,ASSLLPGLAGVGEQF
TRBV30,TRBJ2-5,NA,AWSVAGETQY
TRBV6-5,TRBJ2-3,NA,ASSPGSFRTDTQY
TRBV5-1,TRBJ1-1,NA,ASSPRTGGRDTEAF
TRBV11-2,TRBJ2-4,NA,ASSLGTDIAKNIQY
TRBV5-1,TRBJ1-1,NA,ASMARGDGNTEAF
TRBV12-3/TRBV12-4,TRBJ1-2,NA,ASSSNRDGYT
TRBV6-4,TRBJ2-2,NA,ASSDPPYGGGTGELF
TRBV3-1/TRBV3-2,TRBJ1-2,NA,ASSQGADRYGYT
TRBV7-2,TRBJ2-3,NA,ASRPASGRAGGVGDTQY
TRBV11-2,TRBJ2-3,NA,ASSPDRSTDTQY
TRBV4-1,TRBJ1-3,NA,ASSQVGRDRGNTIY
TRBV9,TRBJ2-1,NA,ASSVGGVSSYNEQF
TRBV4-3,TRBJ1-1,NA,ASSQGYKGHRNTEAF
TRBV11-1,TRBJ2-1,NA,ASSLASLGDEQF
TRBV6-4,TRBJ2-3,NA,ASSKDFAGTDTQY
TRBV29-1,TRBJ2-7,NA,SVGFRGEIHEQY
TRBV6-5,TRBJ1-3,NA,ASSYDSSGNTIY
TRBV5-1,TRBJ1-5,once,ASSPGTGGGSNQPQH
TRBV2,TRBJ1-2,NA,ASSAQGDYGYT
TRBV15,TRBJ1-6,NA,ATSRDPGNNSPLH
TRBV5-1,TRBJ1-1,NA,ASRLGGLMNTEAF
TRBV2,TRBJ2-3,NA,ASSGEAGRTDTQY
TRBV10-2,TRBJ2-5,NA,ASSSSGQETQY